This TCR beta chain was recorded in a study of blood T cells in healthy people across ages. Healthy Caucasian individuals from Russia aged roughly 6 to 90 were enrolled as donors. For the second PCR, which ran for roughly 6 to 12 cycles, a sample-barcoded 5' primer and a J-beta primer mix were used. Every cDNA was tagged by a template-switch adaptor with 12 random nucleotides. Individual samples furnished no less than 2.5 million CDR3-containing paired-end reads apiece. Each CDR3 protein gets one entry after TCRdb re-called the 5' RACE reads with MiXCR. Of about 900,000 distinct CDR3 sequences in the sample, about 59% were seen once. The specimen sequenced was blood. The source is a man aged 25-45 years in good health.

CDR3: CASSSLRAPMDEQFF. DNA of the CDR3: TGTGCCAGCAGTTCTCTCCGGGCCCCAATGGATGAGCAGTTCTTC. The rearrangement uses TRBV6-2 or TRBV6-3 and TRBJ2-1; D unclear. Trimming shortened V by 4 bases and J by 8 bases, and 18 bases separated the two germline ends. The CDR3 runs to 15 residues. The germline V gene has CDR1 MNHEY and CDR2 SVGEGT.